This T cell receptor (beta chain) comes out of a study of blood T cell repertoires in COVID-19. Authors' data handling: Cell counts per sample came from amplifying reference gene primers. Clones were sequenced by immunoSEQ multiplex PCR, and TCRdb holds only the in-frame ones, with some missing. V, J and clone size are those of that table, while D and trimming were read from the DNA. Of about 360,000 clones detected, around 87% appear once; the ten largest clones hold 1.5% to 2.5%. Germline V CDR1 and CDR2: MNHEY, SVGAGI. The CDR3 totals 15 residues. Trimming took off 4 bases at V and 3 bases at J, with 13 bases between the two ends. Participants were placed into cohorts based on the clinical history they reported.

Sequences were obtained from PBMCs or T cells enriched from blood (not recorded which). The clonotype was recovered from a middle-aged man in a cohort exposed to, infected with or recovered from COVID-19 (not recorded which). The chain has TRBV6-5 and TRBJ1-5; no clear D gene. The CDR3 here is CASSSTGKVNQPQHF. The CDR3, as DNA: TGTGCCAGCAGTTCAACCGGGAAAGTCAATCAGCCCCAGCATTTT.